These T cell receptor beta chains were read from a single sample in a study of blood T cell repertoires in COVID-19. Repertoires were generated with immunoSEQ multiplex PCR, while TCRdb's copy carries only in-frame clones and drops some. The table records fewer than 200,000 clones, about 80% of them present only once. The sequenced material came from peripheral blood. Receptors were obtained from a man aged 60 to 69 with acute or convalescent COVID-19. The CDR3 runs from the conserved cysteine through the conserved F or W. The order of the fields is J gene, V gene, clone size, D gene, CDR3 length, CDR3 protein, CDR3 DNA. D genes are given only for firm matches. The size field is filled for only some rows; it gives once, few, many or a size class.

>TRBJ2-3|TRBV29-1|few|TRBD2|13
CSVSGTGGDTQYF
TGCAGCGTTTCCGGGACCGGGGGGGATACGCAGTATTTT
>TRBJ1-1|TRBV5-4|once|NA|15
CASSTKTGTRTEAFF
TGTGCCAGCAGCACTAAGACAGGTACTCGCACTGAAGCTTTCTTT
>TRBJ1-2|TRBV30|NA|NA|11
CAWSHSYGYTF
TGTGCCTGGAGCCACAGCTATGGCTACACCTTC
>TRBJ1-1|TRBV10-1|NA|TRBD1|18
CASSEGWGRGLIDTEAFF
TGCGCCAGCAGTGAGGGGTGGGGCAGGGGGTTGATCGACACTGAAGCTTTCTTT
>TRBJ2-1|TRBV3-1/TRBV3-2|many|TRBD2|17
CASSQEGSGRFYNEQFF
TGTGCCAGCAGCCAAGAGGGTAGCGGGAGGTTTTACAATGAGCAGTTCTTC
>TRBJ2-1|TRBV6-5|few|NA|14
CASRTGWSKDEQFF
TGTGCCAGCAGAACAGGGTGGAGTAAGGATGAGCAGTTCTTC
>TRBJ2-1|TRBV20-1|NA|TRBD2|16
CSASGLGAGVYNEQFF
TGCAGTGCTAGTGGCCTTGGGGCGGGGGTATACAATGAGCAGTTCTTC
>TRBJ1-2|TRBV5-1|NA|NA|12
CASSLMGGGYTF
TGCGCCAGCAGCTTAATGGGGGGAGGCTACACCTTC
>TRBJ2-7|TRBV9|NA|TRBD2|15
CASSGTSWGGYEQYF
TGTGCCAGCAGCGGGACTAGCTGGGGCGGCTACGAGCAGTACTTC
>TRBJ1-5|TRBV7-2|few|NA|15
CASSPWGGINQPQHF
TGTGCCAGCAGCCCGTGGGGGGGGATCAATCAGCCCCAGCATTTT
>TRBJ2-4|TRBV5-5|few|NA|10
CASGQNIQYF
TGTGCCAGCGGGCAAAACATTCAGTACTTC
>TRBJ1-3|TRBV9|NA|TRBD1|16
CASSPQDRVFGNTIYF
TGTGCCAGCAGCCCCCAGGACAGGGTCTTTGGAAACACCATATATTTT
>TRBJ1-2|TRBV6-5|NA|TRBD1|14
CASSYGQGAYGYTF
TGTGCCAGCAGTTACGGACAGGGTGCCTATGGCTACACCTTC
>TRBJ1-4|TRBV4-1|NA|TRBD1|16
CASLQGDGGFNEKLFF
TGCGCCAGCCTCCAGGGGGATGGCGGTTTCAATGAAAAACTGTTTTTT
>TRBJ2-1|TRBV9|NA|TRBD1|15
CASSVRQGAYNEQFF
TGTGCCAGCAGCGTCCGACAGGGGGCGTACAATGAGCAGTTCTTC
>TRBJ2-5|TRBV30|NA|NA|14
CAWSVGGVQETQYF
TGTGCCTGGAGTGTAGGAGGGGTTCAAGAGACCCAGTACTTC
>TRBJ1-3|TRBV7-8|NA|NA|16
CASSPQRLGGGNTIYF
TGTGCCAGCAGCCCCCAGCGGCTGGGCGGAGGAAACACCATATATTTT
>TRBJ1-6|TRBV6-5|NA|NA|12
CASTEPGSPLHF
TGTGCCAGCACCGAGCCAGGGTCACCCCTCCACTTT
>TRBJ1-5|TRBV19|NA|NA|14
CASSFSRGNQPQHF
TGTGCCAGTAGTTTCAGCAGGGGTAATCAGCCCCAGCATTTT
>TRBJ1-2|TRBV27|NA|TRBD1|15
CASSGKTGVLYGYTF
TGTGCCAGCAGTGGCAAGACAGGGGTCCTGTATGGCTACACCTTC
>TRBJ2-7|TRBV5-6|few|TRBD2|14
CASSFPQRGYEQYF
TGTGCCAGCAGCTTTCCCCAGCGGGGCTACGAGCAGTACTTC
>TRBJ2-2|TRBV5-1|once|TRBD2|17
CASSTGTSGSLPGELFF
TGCGCCAGCAGCACAGGGACTAGCGGGAGTTTGCCCGGGGAGCTGTTTTTT
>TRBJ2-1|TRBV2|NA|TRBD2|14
CASSRLAGYNEQFF
TGTGCCAGCAGTCGACTAGCGGGGTACAATGAGCAGTTCTTC
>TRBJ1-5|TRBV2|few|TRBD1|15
CASTLGQLSYQPQHF
TGTGCCAGCACCCTGGGACAGTTAAGTTATCAGCCCCAGCATTTT
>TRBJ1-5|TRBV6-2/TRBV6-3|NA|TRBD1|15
CASSPHRGSNQPQHF
TGTGCCAGCAGTCCACACAGGGGCAGCAATCAGCCCCAGCATTTT
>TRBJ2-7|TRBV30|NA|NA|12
CAWIGSGNEQYF
TGTGCCTGGATAGGGTCAGGGAACGAGCAGTACTTC
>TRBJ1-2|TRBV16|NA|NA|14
CASSQSPEAYGYTF
TGTGCCAGCAGCCAATCTCCGGAGGCCTATGGCTACACCTTC
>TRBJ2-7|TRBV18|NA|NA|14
CASSFTAWGDEQYF
TGTGCCAGCTCATTCACCGCGTGGGGGGACGAGCAGTACTTC
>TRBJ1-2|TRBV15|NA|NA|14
CATSTAPGGYGYTF
TGTGCCACCAGCACAGCTCCCGGGGGCTATGGCTACACCTTC
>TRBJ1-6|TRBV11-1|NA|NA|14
CASSSGVVGSPLHF
TGTGCCAGCAGCTCAGGGGTGGTCGGTTCACCCCTCCACTTT
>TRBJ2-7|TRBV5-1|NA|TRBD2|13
CASSPSGRYEQYF
TGCGCCAGCAGCCCCAGCGGGAGATACGAGCAGTACTTC
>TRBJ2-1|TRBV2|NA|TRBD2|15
CASSGGLAGVNEQFF
TGTGCCAGCAGTGGGGGACTAGCGGGAGTCAATGAGCAGTTCTTC
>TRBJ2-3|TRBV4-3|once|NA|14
CASSQDLATDTQYF
TGCGCCAGCAGCCAAGACCTAGCCACAGATACGCAGTATTTT
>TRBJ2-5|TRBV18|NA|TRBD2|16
CASSPASGTRLGTQYF
TGTGCCAGCTCACCAGCTAGCGGTACAAGATTGGGGACCCAGTACTTC
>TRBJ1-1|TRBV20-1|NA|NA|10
CSAIGTQAFF
TGCAGTGCTATCGGGACTCAAGCTTTCTTT
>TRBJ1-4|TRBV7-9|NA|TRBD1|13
CASSGQAGEKLFF
TGTGCCAGCTCGGGACAGGCGGGTGAAAAACTGTTTTTT
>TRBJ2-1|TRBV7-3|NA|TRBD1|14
CASSPFSGGNEQFF
TGTGCCAGCAGCCCGTTCTCAGGGGGCAATGAGCAGTTCTTC
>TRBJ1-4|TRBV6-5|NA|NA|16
CASSYSGRTTNEKLFF
TGTGCCAGCAGTTACTCGGGCAGGACAACTAATGAAAAACTGTTTTTT
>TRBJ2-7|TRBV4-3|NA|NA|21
CASSQDSPLQGSSRSSYEQYF
TGCGCCAGCAGCCAAGATTCCCCACTACAGGGTTCAAGTCGGAGCTCCTACGAGCAGTACTTC
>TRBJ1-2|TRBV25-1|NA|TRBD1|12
CATMDRGDGYTF
TGTGCCACCATGGACAGGGGGGATGGCTACACCTTC
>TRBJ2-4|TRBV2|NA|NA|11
CASSGGLVQYF
TGTGCCAGCAGTGGTGGACTGGTTCAGTACTTC
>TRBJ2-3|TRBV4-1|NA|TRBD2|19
CASSRSGTSGTLMADTQYF
TGCGCCAGCAGCCGCTCGGGGACTAGCGGCACACTGATGGCAGATACGCAGTATTTT
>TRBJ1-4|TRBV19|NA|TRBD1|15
CASSISGTGREKLFF
TGTGCCAGTAGTATCTCCGGGACAGGGAGGGAAAAACTGTTTTTT
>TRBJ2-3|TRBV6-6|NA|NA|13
CASGRGVADTQYF
TGTGCCAGCGGTAGAGGAGTTGCAGATACGCAGTATTTT
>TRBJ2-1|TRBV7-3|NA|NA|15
CASTPQGGLNDEQFF
TGTGCCAGCACCCCACAGGGGGGGCTCAATGATGAGCAGTTCTTC
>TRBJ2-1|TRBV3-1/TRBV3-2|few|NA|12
CASSQLADEQFF
TGTGCCAGCAGCCAACTAGCCGATGAGCAGTTCTTC
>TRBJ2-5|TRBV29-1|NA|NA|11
CSVGVSETQYF
TGCAGCGTTGGCGTATCAGAGACCCAGTACTTC
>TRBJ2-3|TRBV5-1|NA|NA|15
CASSLVPGRDNTQYF
TGCGCCAGCAGCTTGGTGCCAGGCCGGGATAATACGCAGTATTTT
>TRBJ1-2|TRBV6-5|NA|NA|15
CASSSPDGGVGGYTF
TGTGCCAGCAGCTCCCCCGACGGGGGAGTTGGTGGCTACACCTTC
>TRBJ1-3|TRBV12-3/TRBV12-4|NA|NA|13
CASSLTGGNTIYF
TGTGCCAGCAGTTTAACAGGGGGAAACACCATATATTTT
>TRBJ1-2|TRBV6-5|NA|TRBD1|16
CASSFTLATGGEGYTF
TGTGCCAGCAGTTTCACGTTAGCGACAGGGGGGGAAGGCTACACCTTC
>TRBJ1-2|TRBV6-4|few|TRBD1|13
CASGPSGGGGYTF
TGTGCCAGCGGACCGTCAGGGGGAGGAGGCTACACCTTC
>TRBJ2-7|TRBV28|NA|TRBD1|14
CASNLGQVPYEQYF
TGTGCCAGCAACCTCGGACAGGTACCATACGAGCAGTACTTC
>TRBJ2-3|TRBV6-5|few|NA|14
CASSSYREGDTQYF
TGTGCCAGCAGTTCCTACAGGGAGGGAGATACGCAGTATTTT
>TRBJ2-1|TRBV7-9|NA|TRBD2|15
CASSLGLAGNNEQFF
TGTGCCAGCAGCTTAGGACTAGCGGGGAACAATGAGCAGTTCTTC
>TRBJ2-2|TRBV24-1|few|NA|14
CATSVGGNTGELFF
TGTGCCACCAGTGTAGGGGGGAACACCGGGGAGCTGTTTTTT
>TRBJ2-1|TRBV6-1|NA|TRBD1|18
CASSDLGTGRVRRNEQFF
TGTGCCAGCAGTGATCTGGGGACAGGGAGGGTCAGGAGGAATGAGCAGTTCTTC
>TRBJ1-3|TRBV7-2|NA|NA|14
CASSFSGAGNTIYF
TGTGCCAGCAGCTTTTCTGGGGCAGGAAACACCATATATTTT
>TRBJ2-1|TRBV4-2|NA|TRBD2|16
CASSQEPGLARNEQFF
TGTGCCAGCAGCCAAGAACCGGGACTAGCTCGAAATGAGCAGTTCTTC